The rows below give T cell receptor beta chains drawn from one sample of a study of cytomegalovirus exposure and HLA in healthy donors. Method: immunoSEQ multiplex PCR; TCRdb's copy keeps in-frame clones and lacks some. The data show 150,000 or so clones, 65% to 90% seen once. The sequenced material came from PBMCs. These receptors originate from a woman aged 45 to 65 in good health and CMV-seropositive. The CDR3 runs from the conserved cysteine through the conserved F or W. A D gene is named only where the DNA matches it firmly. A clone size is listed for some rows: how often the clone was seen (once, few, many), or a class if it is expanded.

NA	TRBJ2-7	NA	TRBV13	CASSLRSYEQYF	TGTGCCAGCAGCTTACGGTCCTACGAGCAGTACTTC
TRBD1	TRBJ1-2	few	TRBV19	CASRGTGEANYGYTF	TGTGCCAGTAGGGGGACAGGGGAAGCTAACTATGGCTACACCTTC
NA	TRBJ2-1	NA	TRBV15	CATRGAGRSYNEQFF	TGTGCCACCAGAGGTGCGGGGCGCTCCTACAATGAGCAGTTCTTC
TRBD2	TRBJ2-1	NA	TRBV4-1	CASSQGNGREQFF	TGCGCCAGCAGCCAAGGGAACGGGAGGGAGCAGTTCTTC
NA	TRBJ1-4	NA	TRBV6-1	CASSAGGRANEKLFF	TGTGCCAGCAGTGCGGGCGGCAGGGCTAATGAAAAACTGTTTTTT
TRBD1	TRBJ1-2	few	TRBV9	CASSVADRADYGYTF	TGTGCCAGCAGCGTAGCGGACAGGGCAGACTATGGCTACACCTTC
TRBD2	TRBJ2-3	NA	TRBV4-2	CASSQEDGLASTDTQYF	TGTGCCAGCAGCCAAGAGGACGGACTAGCGAGCACAGATACGCAGTATTTT
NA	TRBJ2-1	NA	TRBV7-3	CASSPGGGVYNEQFF	TGTGCCAGCAGCCCGGGGGGCGGGGTTTACAATGAGCAGTTCTTC
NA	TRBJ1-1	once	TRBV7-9	CASSSQGSHTEAFF	TGTGCCAGCAGCTCCCAGGGGAGCCACACTGAAGCTTTCTTT
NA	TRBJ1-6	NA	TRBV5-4	CASSDARVNAPLHF	TGTGCCAGCAGCGACGCCAGGGTGAATGCACCCCTCCACTTT
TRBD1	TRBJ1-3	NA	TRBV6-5	CASRTTGAGGNTIYF	TGTGCCAGCAGAACTACAGGGGCAGGTGGAAACACCATATATTTT
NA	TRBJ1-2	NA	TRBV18	CASSPSGQQGYPLF	TGTGCCAGCTCACCTTCGGGCCAACAGGGATATCCCCTCTTC
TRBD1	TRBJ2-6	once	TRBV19	CASSPHHADRVRSGANVLTF	TGTGCCAGTAGTCCTCATCACGCGGACAGGGTCCGGTCTGGGGCCAACGTCCTGACTTTC
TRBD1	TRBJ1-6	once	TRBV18	CASSPDRVGNSPLHF	TGTGCCAGCTCACCCGACAGGGTTGGGAATTCACCCCTCCACTTT
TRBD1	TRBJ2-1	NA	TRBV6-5	CASSSTDRGWDEQFF	TGTGCCAGCAGTTCGACGGACAGGGGGTGGGATGAGCAGTTCTTC
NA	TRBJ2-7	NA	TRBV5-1	CASSWTDGVPSYEQYF	TGCGCCAGCAGCTGGACAGACGGAGTACCTTCCTACGAGCAGTACTTC
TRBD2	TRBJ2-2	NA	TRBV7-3	CASSFSGTRYTGELFF	TGTGCCAGCAGCTTCTCCGGGACTAGATACACCGGGGAGCTGTTTTTT
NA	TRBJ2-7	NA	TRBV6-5	CASMAPGGYEQYF	TGTGCCAGCATGGCGCCCGGCGGGTACGAGCAGTACTTC
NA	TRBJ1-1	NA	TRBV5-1	CASSNQGNGDTEAFF	TGCGCCAGCAGCAATCAGGGGAACGGCGACACTGAAGCTTTCTTT
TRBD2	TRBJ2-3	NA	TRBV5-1	CASSTRTSGKGDTQYF	TGCGCCAGCAGCACCAGGACTAGCGGGAAGGGAGATACGCAGTATTTT
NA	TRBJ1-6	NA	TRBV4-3	CASSQTGPSSYNSPLHF	TGCGCCAGCAGCCAAACAGGTCCGAGCTCCTATAATTCACCCCTCCACTTT
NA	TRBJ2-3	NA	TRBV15	CATSRVGGPADTQYF	TGTGCCACCAGCAGAGTGGGGGGGCCTGCCGATACGCAGTATTTT
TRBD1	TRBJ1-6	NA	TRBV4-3	CASSQGTDDSPLHF	TGCGCCAGCAGCCAGGGGACAGACGATTCACCCCTCCACTTT
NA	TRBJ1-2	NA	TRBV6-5	CASSYNGAYGYTF	TGTGCCAGCAGTTACAATGGGGCGTATGGCTACACCTTC
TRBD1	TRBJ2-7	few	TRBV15	CATSSQRDRSYEQYF	TGTGCCACCAGCAGCCAACGGGACAGGAGTTACGAGCAGTACTTC
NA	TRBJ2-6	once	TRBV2	CASSEGARSGANVLTF	TGTGCCAGCAGTGAGGGGGCGAGATCTGGGGCCAACGTCCTGACTTTC
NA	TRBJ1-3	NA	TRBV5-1	CASSPGVTSGNTIYF	TGCGCCAGCTCCCCGGGGGTTACTTCTGGAAACACCATATATTTT
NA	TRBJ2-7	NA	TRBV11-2	CASSLAGEQYF	TGTGCCAGCAGCTTAGCAGGCGAGCAGTACTTC
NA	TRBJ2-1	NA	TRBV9	CASSVGGSLEQFF	TGTGCCAGCAGCGTAGGTGGTAGTCTTGAGCAGTTCTTC
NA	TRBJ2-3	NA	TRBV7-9	CASSGGPTDTQYF	TGTGCCAGCAGCGGGGGCCCCACAGATACGCAGTATTTT
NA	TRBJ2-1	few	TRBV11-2	CASRVPDSASEQFF	TGTGCCAGCAGGGTTCCGGACTCTGCTAGTGAGCAGTTCTTC
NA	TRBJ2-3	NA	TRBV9	CASSPFGGAGSTDTQYF	TGTGCCAGCAGCCCCTTTGGGGGAGCGGGTAGCACAGATACGCAGTATTTT
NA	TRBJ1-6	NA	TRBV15	CATSRDATGANSPLHF	TGTGCCACCAGCAGAGATGCGACAGGAGCCAATTCACCCCTCCACTTT
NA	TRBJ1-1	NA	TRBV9	CASSVSGSTEAFF	TGTGCCAGCAGCGTATCCGGGAGCACTGAAGCTTTCTTT
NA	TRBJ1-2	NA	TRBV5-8	CALTRRSMGYTF	TGTGCCCTCACCCGGAGGTCCATGGGCTACACCTTC
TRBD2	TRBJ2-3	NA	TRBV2	CASSGLAGGQSTDTQYF	TGTGCCAGCAGTGGACTAGCGGGGGGCCAAAGCACAGATACGCAGTATTTT
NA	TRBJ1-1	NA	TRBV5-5	CASSLDSLRVNTEAFF	TGTGCCAGCAGCTTGGACAGCCTGAGGGTGAACACTGAAGCTTTCTTT
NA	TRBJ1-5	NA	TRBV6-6	CASRRERGNQPQHF	TGTGCCAGCAGACGCGAACGAGGCAATCAGCCCCAGCATTTT
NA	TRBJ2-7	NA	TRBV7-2	CASSLLYRDEQYF	TGTGCCAGCAGCTTACTTTATAGAGACGAGCAGTACTTC
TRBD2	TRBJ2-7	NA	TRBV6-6	CASRQSGGVREQYF	TGTGCCAGCAGACAAAGCGGGGGGGTGCGGGAGCAGTACTTC
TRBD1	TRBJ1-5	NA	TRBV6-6	CASSYGTVNQPQHF	TGTGCCAGCAGTTACGGGACAGTTAATCAGCCCCAGCATTTT
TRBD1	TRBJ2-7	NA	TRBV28	CASSAPGQGVREQYF	TGTGCCAGCAGTGCGCCGGGACAGGGAGTTCGGGAGCAGTACTTC
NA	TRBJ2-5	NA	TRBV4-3	CASSLGVGETQYF	TGCGCCAGCAGCCTCGGGGTGGGGGAGACCCAGTACTTC